Shown below are 6 T cell receptor beta chains from a single sample sequenced in a study of Ad26.COV2.S vaccination and SARS-CoV-2 variants. Described treatment: 15 to 20 received Ad26.COV2.S at low or high dose, single or two shots; about five received placebo; per-sample allocation not given. Repertoires come from day 63 after the first vaccine or placebo injection. Here immunoSEQ multiplex PCR was the method, and the copy in TCRdb shows in-frame clones only, minus some. The table has about 400,000 clones, around nine tenths seen once. The source was peripheral blood, collected in a trial of Ad26.COV2.S vaccine versus placebo. All receptors come from a person between 18 and 60 years old who received the Ad26.COV2.S COVID-19 vaccine or a placebo.

The chain recombines TRBV7-9 with TRBJ1-2; D is ambiguous. This CDR3 has 13 amino acids. The germline gives CDR1 SEHNR, CDR2 FQNEAQ (reference sequence). V was trimmed by 5 bases and J by 6 bases, leaving 13 bases between them. DNA of the CDR3: TGTGCCAGCAGCACTAAAAGGGTACATGGCTACACCTTC. Protein sequence: CASSTKRVHGYTF. The full variable domain, its missing parts supplied by reference TRBV7-9 and TRBJ1-2, is DTGVSQNPRHKITKRGQNVTFRCDPISEHNRLYWYRQTLGQGPEFLTYFQNEAQLEKSRLLSDRFSAERPKGSFSTLEIQRTEQGDSAMYLCASSTKRVHGYTFGSGTRLTVV.

V gene TRBV6-5 combines with J gene TRBJ2-2; the match to TRBD2 covers 12 bases. The CDR3 has 14 amino acids. Trimming took 6 bases from V and 8 from J; bases not matched to a gene: 4. CDR1 is MNHEY, CDR2 SVGAGI, per germline. The CDR3 loop reads CASSHGLAGGELFF. In nucleotides, the CDR3 is TGTGCCAGCAGCCACGGACTAGCGGGAGGGGAGCTGTTTTTT.

Of note for this clone: At the DNA level, this CDR3 is encoded by other sequences in the same sample as well. This chain connects TRBV5-1 to TRBJ1-2; unclear D gene. Between the trimmed V and J ends, which lost 0 bases and 2 bases, there was a span of 5 bases. Germline loops: CDR1 SGHRS, CDR2 YFSETQ. The CDR3 runs 13 residues. This CDR3 is CASSLDSNYGYTF. In DNA form, the CDR3 reads TGCGCCAGCAGCTTGGACAGCAACTATGGCTACACCTTC.

This chain joins TRBV27 and TRBJ2-7; D is perhaps TRBD1 or TRBD2 (5 bases each). Trimming removed 7 bases from V and 1 base from J, with 14 bases in between. Germline V gene data show CDR1 as MNHEY and CDR2 as SMNVEV (reference sequence). This CDR3 spans 14 amino acids. CDR3: CASTAGTASYEQYF. CDR3 sequence (DNA): TGTGCCAGCACCGCCGGGACGGCTTCCTACGAGCAGTACTTC.

V gene TRBV3-1 (or the pseudogene TRBV3-2) combines with J gene TRBJ2-1; the D is unclear. V was cut by 0 bases and J by 0 bases, with 9 bases left in between. Germline values: CDR1 LGHDT, CDR2 YNNKEL (reference sequence). This CDR3 has 16 residues. The CDR3 nucleotides read TGTGCCAGCAGCCAAGATGCCCGCGTCTCCTACAATGAGCAGTTCTTC. Its protein product is CASSQDARVSYNEQFF.

This clone occurred a few times. This chain links TRBV28 with TRBJ2-3; 14 bases fit TRBD2. The CDR3 has 16 residues. The trim removed 4 bases at V and 9 bases at J, leaving 9 bases unmatched. The V gene's germline CDR1 is MDHEN and CDR2 SYDVKM. In nucleotides, the CDR3 is TGTGCCAGCAGTTCTCGACTAGCGGGAGGGTTGAAAACGCAGTATTTT. This sequence encodes CASSSRLAGGLKTQYF.